These T cell receptor beta chains were read from a single sample in a study of blood T cell repertoires in COVID-19. The data were produced by immunoSEQ multiplex PCR, yet TCRdb's version contains in-frame clones alone and is incomplete. Of 70,000 to 75,000 clones in the sample, roughly 76% were seen once. Sequences were obtained from peripheral blood. These receptors came from a woman between 65 and 79 years old with acute or convalescent COVID-19. CDR3s include the opening cysteine and the closing phenylalanine or tryptophan. D genes are given only for firm matches. A clone size is listed for some rows: how often the clone was seen (once, few, many), or a class if it is expanded.

>TRBD1|TRBJ2-2|few|TRBV29-1
TGCAGCGCCCGGACAGGGGGCCGCACCGGGGAGCTGTTTTTT
CSARTGGRTGELFF
>TRBD2|TRBJ2-5|.|TRBV7-2
TGTGCCAGCAACCTAGCGGTTTCGGGGGCCCAGTACTTC
CASNLAVSGAQYF
>.|TRBJ2-4|.|TRBV2
TGTGCCAGCAGTGAAGCGGGGGGGCGCCAGGGACAAGCCAAAAACATTCAGTACTTC
CASSEAGGRQGQAKNIQYF
>TRBD1|TRBJ1-1|.|TRBV7-6
TGTGCCAGCAGCCCCCAGGGGGAAGTGAACACTGAAGCTTTCTTT
CASSPQGEVNTEAFF
>.|TRBJ1-5|once|TRBV6-1
TGTGCCAGCAGTGAAGGCAGGGTAGACAATCAGCCCCAGCATTTT
CASSEGRVDNQPQHF
>.|TRBJ1-6|.|TRBV28
TGTGCCAGCAGTCCGAAACGACAAGTTAATTCACCCCTCCACTTT
CASSPKRQVNSPLHF
>.|TRBJ2-7|.|TRBV6-1
TGTGCCAGCAGTGAAATGAGGTACGAGCAGTACTTC
CASSEMRYEQYF
>.|TRBJ1-2|.|TRBV12-3/TRBV12-4
TGTGCCAGCAGTTTTGTAGAGAACTATGGCTACACCTTC
CASSFVENYGYTF
>TRBD1|TRBJ1-5|few|TRBV9
TGTGCCAGCAGCGAGGGGATACAGGGGGGCGGCAATCAGCCCCAGCATTTT
CASSEGIQGGGNQPQHF
>TRBD2|TRBJ2-7|few|TRBV25-1
TGTGCCAGCAGGAAAGCGGGAGCCTACGAGCAGTACTTC
CASRKAGAYEQYF
>TRBD1|TRBJ1-2|.|TRBV5-6
TGTGCCAGCAGCTGGATGACAGGGGGGTATGGCTACACCTTC
CASSWMTGGYGYTF
>.|TRBJ1-2|.|TRBV7-8
TGTGCCAGCAGCTTAGGTCCGTCTAGCTATGGCTACACCTTC
CASSLGPSSYGYTF
>TRBD2|TRBJ2-1|.|TRBV30
TGTGCCTGGAGTGGGGGGGAGGGTCCTTATTTTTATGAGCAGTTCTTC
CAWSGGEGPYFYEQFF
>TRBD1|TRBJ2-6|.|TRBV29-1
TGCAGCGCCGGAGACAGGGCTGGGGCCAACGTCCTGACTTTC
CSAGDRAGANVLTF
>.|TRBJ2-7|.|TRBV28
TGTGCCAGCCGCCCGGGACACCTGAGCTCCTACGAGCAGTACTTC
CASRPGHLSSYEQYF
>.|TRBJ1-4|.|TRBV18
TGTGCCAGCTCACAGTCACAGGGATATGAAAAACTGTTTTTT
CASSQSQGYEKLFF
>.|TRBJ2-7|once|TRBV5-1
TGCGCCAGCAGCTTCGACCAGCAACAGGCCTACGAGCAGTACTTC
CASSFDQQQAYEQYF
>TRBD2|TRBJ2-5|.|TRBV6-2/TRBV6-3
TGTGCCAGCAGTAAGGGGAGGGAGGTAGAGACCCAGTACTTC
CASSKGREVETQYF
>.|TRBJ2-1|.|TRBV19
TGTGCCAGTAGTATAGTCCGGACTGCCTACAATGAGCAGTTCTTC
CASSIVRTAYNEQFF
>TRBD1|TRBJ2-7|.|TRBV2
TGTGCCAGCAGTCACACTGGGACAGTCTACGAGCAGTACTTC
CASSHTGTVYEQYF
>TRBD1|TRBJ1-6|.|TRBV6-4
TGTGCCAGCAGTGACTCTATGGACAGGGCCGAATTTCAGGGCCCACATAGTTCACCCCTCCACTTT
CASSDSMDRAEFQGPHSSPLHF
>.|TRBJ1-2|few|TRBV28
TGTGCCAGCAGCCCGGGACAACCCCCGGGTGGCTACACCTTC
CASSPGQPPGGYTF
>TRBD1|TRBJ1-2|few|TRBV5-6
TGTGCCAGCAGCTTGGGGGGACAGGGGAACTATGGCTACACCTTC
CASSLGGQGNYGYTF
>.|TRBJ1-1|.|TRBV9
TGTGCCAGCAGCGTAGGGGGAGGATTGAACACTGAAGCTTTCTTT
CASSVGGGLNTEAFF
>TRBD2|TRBJ2-1|.|TRBV11-3
TGTGCCAGCAGCTTATCAGGCCCCACTAGCGGGTCGAATGAGCAGTTCTTC
CASSLSGPTSGSNEQFF
>TRBD2|TRBJ2-1|.|TRBV18
TGTGCCAGCTCAAAACCGACTAGCCCCAATGAGCAGTTCTTC
CASSKPTSPNEQFF
>.|TRBJ1-3|.|TRBV2
TGTGCCATTAGCCCCCGGGGTAACACCATATATTTT
CAISPRGNTIYF
>.|TRBJ2-1|.|TRBV11-3
TGTGCCAGCAGCTTAGGGCGGGGAACCTACAATGAGCAGTTCTTC
CASSLGRGTYNEQFF
>.|TRBJ1-6|.|TRBV7-2
TGTGCCAGCAGTAATCTGAGGGGACAACCCCATCCGGCCCTCCACTTT
CASSNLRGQPHPALHF
>TRBD2|TRBJ2-3|.|TRBV9
TGTGCCAGCAGCTTAATAGCGGGCCAGCAGACAGATACGCAGTATTTT
CASSLIAGQQTDTQYF
>.|TRBJ1-6|.|TRBV11-2
TGTGCCAGCAGCTTAGGCGATTCACCCCTCCACTTT
CASSLGDSPLHF
>.|TRBJ1-5|once|TRBV11-2
TGTGCCAGCAGCTTAGTGCCTCTCCGGAATCAGCCCCAGCATTTT
CASSLVPLRNQPQHF
>TRBD1|TRBJ2-5|.|TRBV10-1
TGCGCCAGCAGTTGGGACAGGGCGGAGGAGACCCAGTACTTC
CASSWDRAEETQYF
>.|TRBJ1-5|.|TRBV3-1/TRBV3-2
TGTGCCAGCAGCCTGGGAAGGGGCGTGCAGCCCCAGCATTTT
CASSLGRGVQPQHF
>TRBD1|TRBJ2-7|.|TRBV9
TGTGCCAGCAGCGTGGGGACAGGGGGCTCCTACGAGCAGTACTTC
CASSVGTGGSYEQYF
>TRBD1|TRBJ2-7|.|TRBV7-9
TGTGCCAGCAGCTCCCGTCGGGACAGGGTAACCTACGAGCAGTACTTC
CASSSRRDRVTYEQYF
>.|TRBJ1-6|.|TRBV7-9
TGTGCCAGCAGCTTAGGGGGCGGCGGGATTGTGTCGCCCCTCCACTTT
CASSLGGGGIVSPLHF